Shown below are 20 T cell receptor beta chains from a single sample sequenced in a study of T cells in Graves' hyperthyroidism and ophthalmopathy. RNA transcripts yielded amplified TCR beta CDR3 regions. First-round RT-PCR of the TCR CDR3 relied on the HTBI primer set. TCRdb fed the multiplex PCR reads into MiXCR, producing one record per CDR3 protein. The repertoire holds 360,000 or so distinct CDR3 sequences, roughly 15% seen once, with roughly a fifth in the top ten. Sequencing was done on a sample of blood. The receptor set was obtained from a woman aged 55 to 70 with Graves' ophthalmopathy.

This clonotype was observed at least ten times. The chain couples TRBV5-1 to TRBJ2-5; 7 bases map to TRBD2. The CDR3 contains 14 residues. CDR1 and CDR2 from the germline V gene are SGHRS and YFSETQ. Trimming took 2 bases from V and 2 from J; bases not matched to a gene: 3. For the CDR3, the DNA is TGCGCCAGCAGCTTAGCGGGACGGCAAGAGACCCAGTACTTC. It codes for CASSLAGRQETQYF.

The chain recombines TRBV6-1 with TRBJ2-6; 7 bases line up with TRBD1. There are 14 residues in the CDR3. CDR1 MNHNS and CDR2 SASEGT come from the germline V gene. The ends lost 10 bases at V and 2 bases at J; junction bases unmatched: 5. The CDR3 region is CATRGRTGANVLTF. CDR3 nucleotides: TGTGCCACCAGGGGGAGAACTGGGGCCAACGTCCTGACTTTC.

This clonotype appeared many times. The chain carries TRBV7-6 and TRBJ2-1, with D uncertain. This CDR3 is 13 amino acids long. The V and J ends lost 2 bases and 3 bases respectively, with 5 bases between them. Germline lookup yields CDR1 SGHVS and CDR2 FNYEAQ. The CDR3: CASSLRYYNEQFF. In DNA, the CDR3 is TGTGCCAGCAGCTTACGCTACTACAATGAGCAGTTCTTC.

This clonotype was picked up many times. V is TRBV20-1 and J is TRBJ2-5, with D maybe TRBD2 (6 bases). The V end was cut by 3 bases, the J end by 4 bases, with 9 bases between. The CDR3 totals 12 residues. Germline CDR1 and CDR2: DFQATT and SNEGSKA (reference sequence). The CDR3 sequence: CSASLGGETQYF. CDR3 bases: TGCAGTGCTAGTCTCGGGGGAGAGACCCAGTACTTC.

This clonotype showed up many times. The CDR3 loop reads CASSPVTGANTEAFF. CDR3 nucleotide sequence: TGCGCCAGCAGCCCAGTGACAGGGGCGAACACTGAAGCTTTCTTT. This chain links TRBV5-1 with TRBJ1-1, with 8 bases aligning to TRBD1. Looked up from germline, CDR1 is SGHRS and CDR2 is YFSETQ. J was trimmed by 1 base and V by 4 bases; bases with no gene match: 6. The CDR3 runs 15 residues.

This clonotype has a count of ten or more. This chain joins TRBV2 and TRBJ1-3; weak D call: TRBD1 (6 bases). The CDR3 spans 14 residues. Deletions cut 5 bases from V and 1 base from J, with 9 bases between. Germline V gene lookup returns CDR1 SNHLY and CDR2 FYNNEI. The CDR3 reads CASSYTGSGNTIYF. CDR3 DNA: TGTGCCAGCAGTTACACAGGGTCTGGAAACACCATATATTTT.

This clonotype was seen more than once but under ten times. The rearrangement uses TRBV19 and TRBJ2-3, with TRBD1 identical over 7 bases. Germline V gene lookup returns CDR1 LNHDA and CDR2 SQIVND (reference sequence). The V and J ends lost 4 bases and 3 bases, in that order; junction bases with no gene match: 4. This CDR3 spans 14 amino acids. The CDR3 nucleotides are TGTGCCAGTAGTACCTGGACAGGAACAGATACGCAGTATTTT. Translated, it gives CASSTWTGTDTQYF.

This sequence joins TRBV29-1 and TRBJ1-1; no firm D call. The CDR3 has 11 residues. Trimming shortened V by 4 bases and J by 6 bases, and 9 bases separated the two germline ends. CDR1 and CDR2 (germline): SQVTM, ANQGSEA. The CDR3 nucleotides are TGCAGCGTTGCTGGGCGGGCTGAAGCTTTCTTT. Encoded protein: CSVAGRAEAFF.

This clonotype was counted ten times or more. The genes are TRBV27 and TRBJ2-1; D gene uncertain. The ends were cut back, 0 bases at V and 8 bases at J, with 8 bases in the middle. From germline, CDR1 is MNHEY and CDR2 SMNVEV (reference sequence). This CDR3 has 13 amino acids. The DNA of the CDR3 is TGTGCCAGCAGTTTATCACGGGTTCATGAGCAGTTCTTC. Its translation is CASSLSRVHEQFF.

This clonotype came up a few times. CDR3 protein: CSARRGRGTYEQYF. DNA for the CDR3: TGCAGCGCGCGACGTGGTCGTGGGACCTACGAGCAGTACTTC. This sequence joins TRBV29-1 and TRBJ2-7; D gene ambiguous. V lost 7 bases, J lost 2 bases, and 18 bases lay in between. CDR1 and CDR2 from the germline V gene are SQVTM and ANQGSEA. The CDR3 is 14 amino acids.

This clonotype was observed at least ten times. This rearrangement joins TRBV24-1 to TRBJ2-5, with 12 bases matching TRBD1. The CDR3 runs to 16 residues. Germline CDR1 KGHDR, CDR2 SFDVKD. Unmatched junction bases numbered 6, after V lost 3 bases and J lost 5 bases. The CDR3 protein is CATSDTGTGGGETQYF. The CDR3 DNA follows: TGTGCCACCAGTGATACCGGGACAGGGGGCGGTGAGACCCAGTACTTC.

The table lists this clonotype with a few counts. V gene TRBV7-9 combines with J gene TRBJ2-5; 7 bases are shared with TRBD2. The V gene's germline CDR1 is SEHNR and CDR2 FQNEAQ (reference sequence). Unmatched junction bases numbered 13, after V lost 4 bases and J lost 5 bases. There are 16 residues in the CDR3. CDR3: CASSSPRTSQVETQYF. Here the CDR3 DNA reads TGTGCCAGCAGCTCTCCCCGGACTAGTCAAGTGGAGACCCAGTACTTC.

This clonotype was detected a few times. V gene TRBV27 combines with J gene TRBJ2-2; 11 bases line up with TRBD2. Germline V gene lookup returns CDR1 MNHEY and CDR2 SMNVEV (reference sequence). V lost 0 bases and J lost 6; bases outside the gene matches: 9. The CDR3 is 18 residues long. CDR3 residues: CASSLSYSGRAPPGELFF. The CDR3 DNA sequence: TGTGCCAGCAGTTTATCCTATAGCGGGAGGGCCCCCCCCGGGGAGCTGTTTTTT.

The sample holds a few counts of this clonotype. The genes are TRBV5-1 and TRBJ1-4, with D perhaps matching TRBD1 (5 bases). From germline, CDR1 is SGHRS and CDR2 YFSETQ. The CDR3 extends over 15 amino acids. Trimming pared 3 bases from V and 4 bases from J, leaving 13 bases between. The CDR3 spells CASSSRVGINEKLFF. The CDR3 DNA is TGCGCCAGCAGCTCCAGGGTGGGGATTAATGAAAAACTGTTTTTT.

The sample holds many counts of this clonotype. The chain's CDR3 is CAIGVLYEQYF. The CDR3 DNA is TGTGCCATCGGGGTCCTTTACGAGCAGTACTTC. V is TRBV6-1 and J is TRBJ2-7; D possibly corresponds to TRBD2 (5 bases). The CDR3 extends over 11 amino acids. With 10 bases removed from V and 4 bases from J, the gap between germline ends came to 11 bases. CDR1 and CDR2 (germline): MNHNS, SASEGT.

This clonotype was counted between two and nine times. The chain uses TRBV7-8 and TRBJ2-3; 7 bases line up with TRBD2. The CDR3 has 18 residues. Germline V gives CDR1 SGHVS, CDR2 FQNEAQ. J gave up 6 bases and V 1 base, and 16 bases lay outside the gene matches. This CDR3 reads CASSLESGWDYPSDTQYF. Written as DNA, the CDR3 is TGTGCCAGCAGCTTAGAGTCAGGATGGGACTACCCCTCGGATACGCAGTATTTT. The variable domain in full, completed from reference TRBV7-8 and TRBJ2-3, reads GAGVSQSPRYKVAKRGQDVALRCDPISGHVSLFWYQQALGQGPEFLTYFQNEAQLDKSGLPSDRFFAERPEGSVSTLKIQRTQQEDSAVYLCASSLESGWDYPSDTQYFGPGTRLTVL.

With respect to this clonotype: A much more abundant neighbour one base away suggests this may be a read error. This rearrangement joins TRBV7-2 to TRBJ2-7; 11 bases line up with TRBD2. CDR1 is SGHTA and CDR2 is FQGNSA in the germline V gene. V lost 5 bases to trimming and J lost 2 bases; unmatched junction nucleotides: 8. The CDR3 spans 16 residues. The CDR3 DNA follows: TGTGCCAGCAGCCCGCACCTAGCGGGAGGTACCTACGAGCAGTACTTC. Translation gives CASSPHLAGGTYEQYF.

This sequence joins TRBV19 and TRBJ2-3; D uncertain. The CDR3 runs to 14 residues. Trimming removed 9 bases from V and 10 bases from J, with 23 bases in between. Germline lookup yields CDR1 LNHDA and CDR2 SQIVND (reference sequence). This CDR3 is CARGSWGPGSAQYF. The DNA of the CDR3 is TGTGCCAGGGGGTCGTGGGGTCCGGGTTCCGCGCAGTATTTT. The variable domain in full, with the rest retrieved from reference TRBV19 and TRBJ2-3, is DGGITQSPKYLFRKEGQNVTLSCEQNLNHDAMYWYRQDPGQGLRLIYYSQIVNDFQKGDIAEGYSVSREKKESFPLTVTSAQKNPTAFYLCARGSWGPGSAQYFGPGTRLTVL.

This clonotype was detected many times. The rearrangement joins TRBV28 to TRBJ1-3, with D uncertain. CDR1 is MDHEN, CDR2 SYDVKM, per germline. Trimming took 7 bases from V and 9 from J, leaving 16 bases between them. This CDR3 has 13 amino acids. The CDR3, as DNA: TGTGCCAGCACCATCCGGTCCGGGAGCACCATATATTTT. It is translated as CASTIRSGSTIYF.

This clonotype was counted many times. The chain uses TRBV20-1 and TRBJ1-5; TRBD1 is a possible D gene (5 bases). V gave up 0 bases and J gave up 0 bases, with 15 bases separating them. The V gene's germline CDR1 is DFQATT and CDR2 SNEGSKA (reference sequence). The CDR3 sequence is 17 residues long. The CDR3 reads CSARDFKGEYSNQPQHF. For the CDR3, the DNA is TGCAGTGCTAGAGATTTTAAAGGGGAATATAGCAATCAGCCCCAGCATTTT.